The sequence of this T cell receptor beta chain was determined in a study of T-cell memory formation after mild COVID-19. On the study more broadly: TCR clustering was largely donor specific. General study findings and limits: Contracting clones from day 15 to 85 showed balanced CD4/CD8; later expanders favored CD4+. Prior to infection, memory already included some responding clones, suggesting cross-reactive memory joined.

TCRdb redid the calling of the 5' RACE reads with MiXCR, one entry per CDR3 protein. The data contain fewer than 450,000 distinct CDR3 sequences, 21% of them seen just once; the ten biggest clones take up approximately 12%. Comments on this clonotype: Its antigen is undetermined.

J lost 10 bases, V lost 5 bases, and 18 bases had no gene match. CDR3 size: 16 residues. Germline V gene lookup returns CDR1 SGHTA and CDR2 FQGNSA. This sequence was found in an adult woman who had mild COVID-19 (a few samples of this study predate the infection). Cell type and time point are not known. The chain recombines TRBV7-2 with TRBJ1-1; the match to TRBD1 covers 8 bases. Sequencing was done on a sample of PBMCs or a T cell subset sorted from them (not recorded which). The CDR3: CASSKSPVGQGRIAFF. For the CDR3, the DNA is TGTGCCAGCAGCAAATCCCCTGTTGGACAGGGCAGGATAGCTTTCTTT.